The T cell receptor beta chain under discussion was sequenced for a study of CD8 T cells in Susac syndrome. The V gene lost 0 bases and the J gene lost 8 bases, with 5 bases spanning the gap. Germline V gene sequence: CDR1 LGHNA, CDR2 YNFKEQ. This CDR3 is built from 12 residues. Sequencing of TCR beta was undertaken in CD8+ and CD4+ T cells derived from blood. The RNA input was about 0.5 to 1 ug, and it was reverse transcribed with random hexamers. TCRdb reprocessed the immunoSEQ multiplex PCR reads with MiXCR, giving one entry per CDR3 protein. The sample lists 170,000 or so distinct CDR3 sequences, approximately 94% occurring once.

Sequences were obtained from CD4+ T cells from PBMCs. The rearrangement links TRBV4-2 to TRBJ2-1; D might be TRBD2 (5 bases). The origin of this receptor is a human donor with multiple sclerosis. The CDR3 coding sequence is TGTGCCAGCAGCCAAGATAGCGATGAGCAGTTCTTC. As protein: CASSQDSDEQFF.